A selection of T cell receptor beta chains follows, all from one sample in a study of T cell responses to AZD1222 COVID-19 vaccine. The table came from immunoSEQ multiplex PCR; TCRdb's copy has only in-frame clones and leaves some out. Of about 130,000 clones detected, over 90% appear once; the ten largest clones hold around 5%. Specimen: peripheral blood, collected on day 0 of AZD1222 vaccination. These receptors were obtained from an adult in good health. Each CDR3 is given with its conserved first and last residue.

V | CDR3
TRBV4-1 | CASSAQLADSYNEQFF
TRBV14 | CASSSLQGTAVQTQYF
TRBV20-1 | CSASAGAYNEQFF
TRBV2 | CASKYGTANLKNTEAFF
TRBV28 | CASSLGTGNNQPQHF
TRBV27 | CASSVTGTVNNQPQHF
TRBV19 | CASRDRGRGSPPQHF
TRBV30 | CALERGRSYEQYF
TRBV3-1/TRBV3-2 | CASSQGQNTEAFF
TRBV2 | CASSDVGSGNTIYF
TRBV15 | CATRNWGGNTEAFF
TRBV4-1 | CASSHVSSGANEQYF
TRBV9 | CASSVSGRSVETQYF
TRBV15 | CATSRERQGAYGYTF
TRBV6-5 | CASSYSLGGEGTEAFF
TRBV28 | CASSPSDTNYGYTF
TRBV5-4 | CASSSEVGEETQYF
TRBV18 | CASSPGRARVNTEAFF
TRBV2 | CASKDSSGTQYF
TRBV4-1 | CASSQGFPGGGRSPLHF
TRBV30 | CAWTRALNEKLFF
TRBV6-5 | CATRRANYGYTF